These 23 T cell receptor beta chains originate from one sample sequenced in a study of beta chain features in type 1 diabetes. The entirety of the isolated RNA underwent reverse transcription, so expressed TCRB transcripts were sequenced. Sequencing was performed with immunoSEQ multiplex PCR; in TCRdb, only in-frame clones are kept and a portion is missing. Among 160,000 or so clones listed, 9% to 10% were seen once. The sequenced material came from central memory CD4+ T cells from blood. The origin of the receptors is a woman aged 18 to 35 in good health.

In regard to this clone: The same CDR3 arises from other DNA sequences in this sample as well. This sequence joins TRBV6-5 and TRBJ2-2; 9 nucleotides agree with TRBD2. Per the germline V gene, CDR1 is MNHEY and CDR2 is SVGAGI. The CDR3 spans 15 residues. V lost 9 bases, J lost 0 bases, and 5 bases stayed unmatched. This CDR3 reads CASSLAGANTGELFF. The CDR3 region has the DNA TGTGCCAGTAGCTTAGCGGGAGCGAACACCGGGGAGCTGTTTTTT.

This clone was detected many times. At the DNA level, this CDR3 is encoded by other sequences in the same sample as well. This chain links TRBV7-9 with TRBJ2-7; 8 bases are shared with TRBD1. The CDR3 sequence is 12 residues long. The germline V gene encodes CDR1 SEHNR and CDR2 FQNEAQ (reference sequence). V trimming: 3 bases; J trimming: 5 bases; junction bases outside the gene matches: 0. The CDR3 loop is CASSLTGDEQYF. CDR3 coding DNA: TGTGCCAGCAGCTTGACAGGGGACGAGCAGTACTTC.

This clone was picked up a small number of times. This CDR3 reads CASSDGEGGGPQETQYF. The CDR3, as DNA: TGTGCCAGCAGTGATGGTGAAGGGGGGGGCCCCCAAGAGACCCAGTACTTC. This chain joins TRBV2 and TRBJ2-5; D perhaps matches TRBD2 (7 bases). This CDR3 region has 17 residues. Germline V gene sequence: CDR1 SNHLY, CDR2 FYNNEI. Deletions cut 3 bases from V and 1 base from J, with 18 bases between.

The chain has TRBV6-1 and TRBJ2-7, with D perhaps matching TRBD2 (5 bases). Trimming took off 7 bases at V and 0 bases at J, with 13 bases between the two ends. This CDR3 has 14 residues. The germline gives CDR1 MNHNS, CDR2 SASEGT. The CDR3 nucleotides are TGTGCCAGCAAGGGCGGGCTTAGCTCCTACGAGCAGTACTTC. Protein sequence: CASKGGLSSYEQYF.

This clone occurred a few times. The chain employs TRBV7-2 and TRBJ1-5; tentative D call: TRBD1 (6 bases). The V gene lost 1 base and the J gene lost 7 bases, with 14 bases spanning the gap. Per the germline V gene, CDR1 is SGHTA and CDR2 is FQGNSA. The CDR3 runs to 15 residues. The CDR3: CASSLEYGGHQPQHF. Written as DNA, the CDR3 is TGTGCCAGCAGCTTAGAGTACGGGGGGCACCAGCCCCAGCATTTT.

In this sample, this clone turned up a few times. The rearrangement uses TRBV6-5 and TRBJ2-3; the match to TRBD1 covers 8 bases. CDR3 size: 13 residues. Germline CDR1 MNHEY, CDR2 SVGAGI. J lost 0 bases, V lost 9 bases, and 2 bases had no gene match. The CDR3 region has the DNA TGTGCCAGTGGACAGGGCAGCACAGATACGCAGTATTTT. Protein sequence: CASGQGSTDTQYF.

The chain is built from TRBV4-1 and TRBJ1-5, with D possibly being TRBD1 (5 bases). Trimming removed 0 bases from V and 1 base from J, with 13 bases in between. This CDR3 is built from 17 residues. Per the germline V gene, CDR1 is MGHRA and CDR2 is YSYEKL. The CDR3 protein is CASSQDRRGTSNQPQHF. As DNA, the CDR3 is TGCGCCAGCAGCCAAGATCGACGGGGGACGAGCAATCAGCCCCAGCATTTT.

This rearrangement joins TRBV2 to TRBJ1-1, with D possibly being TRBD1 (6 bases). Per the germline V gene, CDR1 is SNHLY and CDR2 is FYNNEI. Trimming removed 6 bases from V and 1 base from J, with 15 bases in between. The CDR3 runs to 15 residues. The CDR3 region has the DNA TGTGCCAGCAGGGGGGCCTCCATAGCGAACACTGAAGCTTTCTTT. This gives the protein CASRGASIANTEAFF.

The rearrangement links TRBV5-1 to TRBJ2-2; tentative D call: TRBD1 (6 bases). Per the germline V gene, CDR1 is SGHRS and CDR2 is YFSETQ. The V end lost 0 bases, the J end lost 6 bases, and 15 bases lay between the germline ends. The CDR3 covers 16 residues. CDR3 coding DNA: TGCGCCAGCAGCTTGGGTCCCCAGGGGCGCGCCGGGGAGCTGTTTTTT. It is translated as CASSLGPQGRAGELFF. Full variable domain (missing parts from reference TRBV5-1 and TRBJ2-2): KAGVTQTPRYLIKTRGQQVTLSCSPISGHRSVSWYQQTPGQGLQFLFEYFSETQRNKGNFPGRFSGRQFSNSRSEMNVSTLELGDSALYLCASSLGPQGRAGELFFGEGSRLTVL.

In its sample, this clone was seen a few times. This chain links TRBV19 with TRBJ2-1, with 7 bases that match TRBD1. V gave up 6 bases and J gave up 7 bases; unmatched junction bases: 12. Germline loops: CDR1 LNHDA, CDR2 SQIVND (reference sequence). This CDR3 region has 15 residues. CDR3 protein: CASSGEQGVRNEQFF. In DNA form, the CDR3 reads TGTGCCAGTAGCGGGGAGCAGGGGGTGAGGAATGAGCAGTTCTTC.

This clone was seen more than once but under ten times. The chain uses TRBV5-1 and TRBJ1-3, with 9 bases that match TRBD1. Germline loops: CDR1 SGHRS, CDR2 YFSETQ. This CDR3 is built from 17 residues. The J segment lost 1 base and the V segment lost 3 bases, leaving 8 bases of the junction unmatched. The CDR3 DNA sequence: TGCGCCAGCAGCTCTCAGCCGGGACAGGGTTCTGGAAACACCATATATTTT. Protein sequence: CASSSQPGQGSGNTIYF.

Many counts were recorded for this clone. The chain couples TRBV23-1 to TRBJ2-1; 13 bases fit TRBD2. TRBV23-1 is given ORF status, its function remaining uncertain. V lost 3 bases, J lost 0 bases, and 8 bases stayed unmatched. The CDR3 runs 19 residues. DNA of the CDR3: TGCGCCAGCAGTCATTCCGGGACTAGCGGGACGAGCTCCTACAATGAGCAGTTCTTC. Protein: CASSHSGTSGTSSYNEQFF.

The chain couples TRBV7-3 to TRBJ2-5; D remains ambiguous. Between the trimmed V and J ends, which lost 5 bases and 7 bases, there was a span of 17 bases. From germline, CDR1 is SGHTA and CDR2 FQGTGA. The CDR3 is 14 amino acids. CDR3 bases: TGTGCCAGCAGCCAATCGGGTGGTTCGGTGACCCAGTACTTC. This encodes CASSQSGGSVTQYF. The full variable domain, in which reference TRBV7-3 and TRBJ2-5 provide the parts outside the CDR3, is GAGVSQTPSNKVTEKGKYVELRCDPISGHTALYWYRQSLGQGPEFLIYFQGTGAADDSGLPNDRFFAVRPEGSVSTLKIQRTERGDSAVYLCASSQSGGSVTQYFGPGTRLLVL.

This clone was counted between two and nine times. V is TRBV30 and J is TRBJ2-7, with TRBD2 as a possible D gene (6 bases). The length of the CDR3 is 16 residues. V shed 3 bases and J shed 4 bases, with 22 bases lying between them. CDR1 is GTSNPN and CDR2 is SVGIG in the germline V gene (reference sequence). CDR3 coding DNA: TGTGCCTGGAGCTCCCCGGGACGGACTAAGGGTTACGAGCAGTACTTC. It codes for CAWSSPGRTKGYEQYF. Looking up the rest from reference TRBV30 and TRBJ2-7 gives the full variable domain: SQTIHQWPATLVQPVGSPLSLECTVEGTSNPNLYWYRQAAGRGLQLLFYSVGIGQISSEVPQNLSASRPQDRQFILSSKKLLLSDSGFYLCAWSSPGRTKGYEQYFGPGTRLTVT.

This clone occurred a few times. This sequence joins TRBV4-2 and TRBJ2-3; 8 nucleotides line up with TRBD2. Germline V gene sequence: CDR1 LGHNA, CDR2 YNFKEQ. The junction had 12 bases not matched to a gene; V was cut back by 1 base and J by 9 bases. There are 16 residues in the CDR3. DNA of the CDR3: TGTGCCAGCAGCCAAGGTCGTCAGCGGGGGCTCATGACGCAGTATTTT. Translating gives CASSQGRQRGLMTQYF.

Concerning this clone itself: Its ends do not fully match the called genes, so a read error is possible. This CDR3 is also generated by other DNA sequences in the sample. V is TRBV15 and J is TRBJ2-1; possible D gene TRBD1, 6 bases. The CDR3 loop spans 14 amino acids. In germline, CDR1 is LNHNV, CDR2 YYDKDF (reference sequence). Here the CDR3 DNA reads TGTGCCACCAGCAGAGGTCAGGGGATCAATGAACAGTTCTTC. The encoded protein is CATSRGQGINEQFF.

Worth noting for this clone: This specimen includes other DNA sequences encoding the same CDR3. The chain joins TRBV18 to TRBJ2-1; D possibly corresponds to TRBD1 (5 bases). Trimming stripped 3 bases from V and 6 bases from J, with 6 bases between. The CDR3 totals 12 residues. The germline CDR1 and CDR2 sequences are KGHSH and LQKENI. In nucleotides, the CDR3 is TGTGCCAGCTCACCTACAGGCAATGAGCAGTTCTTC. Translating it yields CASSPTGNEQFF.

This rearrangement joins TRBV5-1 to TRBJ2-3; a weak D match, TRBD1 (6 bases). V was clipped by 0 bases and J by 5 bases, with 10 bases between them. The CDR3 is 14 amino acids. The V gene's germline CDR1 is SGHRS and CDR2 YFSETQ. As DNA, the CDR3 is TGCGCCAGCAGCTTGGGGACAGTGCAAGATACGCAGTATTTT. Its translation is CASSLGTVQDTQYF.

This sequence joins TRBV18 and TRBJ2-7; D is perhaps TRBD1 (6 bases). The V end was cut by 4 bases, the J end by 6 bases, with 13 bases between. Germline loops: CDR1 KGHSH, CDR2 LQKENI. The CDR3 contains 13 residues. Here the CDR3 reads CASSRTVVGEQYF. CDR3 sequence (DNA): TGTGCCAGCTCACGGACAGTGGTTGGCGAGCAGTACTTC.

This clone has just a few counts. The chain couples TRBV13 to TRBJ2-1, with TRBD2 matching 12 bases. The CDR3 consists of 17 residues. The V gene's germline CDR1 is PRHDT and CDR2 FYEKMQ (reference sequence). Trimming at V came to 1 base and at J to 4 bases, leaving 5 bases not matched to a gene. The CDR3, as DNA: TGTGCCAGCAGCTTAGAGGCTAGCGGGAGGGGGTACAATGAGCAGTTCTTC. As protein: CASSLEASGRGYNEQFF.

This clone was detected a few times. The chain recombines TRBV25-1 with TRBJ2-2; TRBD2 might be the D (5 bases). The V end lost 0 bases, the J end lost 7 bases, and 12 bases lay between the germline ends. The germline V gene encodes CDR1 MGHDK and CDR2 SYGVNS. The CDR3 totals 15 residues. The CDR3 spells CASSEYGDEGGELFF. CDR3 DNA: TGTGCCAGCAGTGAATACGGGGATGAGGGCGGGGAGCTGTTTTTT.

In this sample, this clone turned up many times. The rearrangement links TRBV10-3 to TRBJ2-1; 7 bases fit TRBD2. Germline values: CDR1 ENHRY, CDR2 SYGVKD. This CDR3 has 16 amino acids. V shed 4 bases and J 8 bases; nucleotides not matched to a gene: 14. The CDR3 DNA reads as TGTGCCATCAGTGGCCCCGGGCCTAGCGGTTTAGATGAGCAGTTCTTC. This sequence encodes CAISGPGPSGLDEQFF.

The gene calls are TRBV7-3 and TRBJ1-1, with 7 bases aligning to TRBD1. Germline V gene sequence: CDR1 SGHTA, CDR2 FQGTGA. This CDR3 contains 13 residues. With 5 bases clipped from V and 4 bases from J, the junction kept 4 bases outside the gene matches. CDR3 in DNA: TGTGCCAGCAGCGCGCAGGGGGGCACTGAAGCTTTCTTT. Its translation: CASSAQGGTEAFF. Full variable domain (remainder filled in from reference TRBV7-3 and TRBJ1-1): GAGVSQTPSNKVTEKGKYVELRCDPISGHTALYWYRQSLGQGPEFLIYFQGTGAADDSGLPNDRFFAVRPEGSVSTLKIQRTERGDSAVYLCASSAQGGTEAFFGQGTRLTVV.